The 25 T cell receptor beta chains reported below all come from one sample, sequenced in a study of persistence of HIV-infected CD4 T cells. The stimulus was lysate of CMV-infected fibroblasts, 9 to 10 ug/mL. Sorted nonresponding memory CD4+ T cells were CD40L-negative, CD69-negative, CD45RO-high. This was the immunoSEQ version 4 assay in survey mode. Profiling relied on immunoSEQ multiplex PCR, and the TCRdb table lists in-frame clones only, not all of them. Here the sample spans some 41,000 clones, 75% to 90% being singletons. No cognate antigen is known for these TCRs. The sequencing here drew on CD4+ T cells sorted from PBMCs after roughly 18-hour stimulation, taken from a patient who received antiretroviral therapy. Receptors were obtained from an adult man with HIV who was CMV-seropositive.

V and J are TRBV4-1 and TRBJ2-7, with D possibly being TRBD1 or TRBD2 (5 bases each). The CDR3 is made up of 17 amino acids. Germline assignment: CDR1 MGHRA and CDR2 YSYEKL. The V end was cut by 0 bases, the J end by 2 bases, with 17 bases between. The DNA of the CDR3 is TGCGCCAGCAGCCAAGAACCCCTAGCCGGGGACCCCTACGAGCAGTACTTC. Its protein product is CASSQEPLAGDPYEQYF.

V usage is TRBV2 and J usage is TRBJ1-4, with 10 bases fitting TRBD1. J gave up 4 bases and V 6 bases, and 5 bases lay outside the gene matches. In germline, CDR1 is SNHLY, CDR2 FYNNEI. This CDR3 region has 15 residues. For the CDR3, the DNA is TGTGCCAGCAGAACGGACAGGGGGAATAATGAAAAACTGTTTTTT. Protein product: CASRTDRGNNEKLFF.

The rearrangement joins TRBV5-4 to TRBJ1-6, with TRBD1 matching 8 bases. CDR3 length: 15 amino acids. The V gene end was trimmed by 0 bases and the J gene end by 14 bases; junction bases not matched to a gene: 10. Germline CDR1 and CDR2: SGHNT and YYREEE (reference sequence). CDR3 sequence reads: CASSLGEGTGLSLHF. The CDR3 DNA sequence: TGTGCCAGCAGCTTGGGAGAAGGGACAGGCTTGTCCCTCCACTTT.

CDR3 DNA sequence: TGTGCCAGCAGCAAAAAGACAGGGGGACCTAAGACGAACACCGGGGAGCTGTTTTTT. It codes for CASSKKTGGPKTNTGELFF. V gene TRBV5-4 combines with J gene TRBJ2-2, with 9 bases that match TRBD1. The J segment lost 0 bases and the V segment lost 4 bases, leaving 13 bases of the junction unmatched. This CDR3 region has 19 residues. Germline loops: CDR1 SGHNT, CDR2 YYREEE (reference sequence).

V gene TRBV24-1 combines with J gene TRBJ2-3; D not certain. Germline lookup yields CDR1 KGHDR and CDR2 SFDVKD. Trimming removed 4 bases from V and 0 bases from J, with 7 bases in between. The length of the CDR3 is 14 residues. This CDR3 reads CATSEHLSTDTQYF. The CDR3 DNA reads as TGTGCCACCAGTGAGCACCTTAGCACAGATACGCAGTATTTT.

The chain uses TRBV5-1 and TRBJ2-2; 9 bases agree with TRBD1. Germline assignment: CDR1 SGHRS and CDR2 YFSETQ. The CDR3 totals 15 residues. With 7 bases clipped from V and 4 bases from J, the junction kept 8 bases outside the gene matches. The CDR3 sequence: CASFRDRASTGELFF. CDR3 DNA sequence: TGCGCCAGCTTCCGGGACAGGGCAAGCACCGGGGAGCTGTTTTTT.

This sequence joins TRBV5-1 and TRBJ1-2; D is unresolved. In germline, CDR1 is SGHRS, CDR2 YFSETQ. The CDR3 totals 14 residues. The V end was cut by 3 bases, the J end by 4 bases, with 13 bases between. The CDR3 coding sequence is TGCGCCAGCAGCTATAAGGGAGCCCTCTATGGCTACACCTTC. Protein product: CASSYKGALYGYTF.

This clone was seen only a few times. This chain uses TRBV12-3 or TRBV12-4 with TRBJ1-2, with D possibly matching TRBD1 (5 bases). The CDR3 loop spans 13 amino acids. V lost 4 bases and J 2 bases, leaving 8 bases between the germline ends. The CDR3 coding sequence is TGTGCCAGCAGTTCGGGACCCAACTATGGCTACACCTTC. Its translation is CASSSGPNYGYTF.

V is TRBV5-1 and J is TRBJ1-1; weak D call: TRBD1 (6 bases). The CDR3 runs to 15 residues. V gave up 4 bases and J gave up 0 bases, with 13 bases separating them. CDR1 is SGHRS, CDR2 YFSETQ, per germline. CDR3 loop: CASSGAGVMNTEAFF. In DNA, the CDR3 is TGCGCCAGCAGCGGGGCAGGGGTCATGAACACTGAAGCTTTCTTT.

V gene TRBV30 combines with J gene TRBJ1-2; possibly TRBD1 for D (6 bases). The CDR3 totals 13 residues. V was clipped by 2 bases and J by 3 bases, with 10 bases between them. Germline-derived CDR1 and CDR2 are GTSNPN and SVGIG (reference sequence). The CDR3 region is CAWSTGLDYGYTF. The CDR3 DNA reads TGTGCCTGGAGTACAGGGTTGGACTATGGCTACACCTTC.

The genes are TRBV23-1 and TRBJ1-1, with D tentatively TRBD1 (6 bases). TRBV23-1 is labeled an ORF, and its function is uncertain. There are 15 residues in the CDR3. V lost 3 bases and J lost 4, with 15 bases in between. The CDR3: CASSHTDRRSTEAFF. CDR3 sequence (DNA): TGCGCCAGCAGTCACACCGACAGGCGCTCCACTGAAGCTTTCTTT.

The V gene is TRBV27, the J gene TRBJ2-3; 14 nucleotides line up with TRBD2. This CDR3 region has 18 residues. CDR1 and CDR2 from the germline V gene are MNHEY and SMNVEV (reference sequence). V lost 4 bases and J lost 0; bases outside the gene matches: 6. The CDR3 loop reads CASSSGLAGALSTDTQYF. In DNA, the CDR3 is TGTGCCAGCAGTTCGGGACTAGCGGGGGCCCTTAGCACAGATACGCAGTATTTT.

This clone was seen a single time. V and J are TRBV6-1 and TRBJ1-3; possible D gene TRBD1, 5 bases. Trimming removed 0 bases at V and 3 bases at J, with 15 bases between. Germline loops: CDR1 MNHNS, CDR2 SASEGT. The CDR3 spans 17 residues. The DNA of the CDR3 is TGTGCCAGCAGTGAAGCGGGCAGGGAATTAGGTGGAAACACCATATATTTT. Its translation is CASSEAGRELGGNTIYF.

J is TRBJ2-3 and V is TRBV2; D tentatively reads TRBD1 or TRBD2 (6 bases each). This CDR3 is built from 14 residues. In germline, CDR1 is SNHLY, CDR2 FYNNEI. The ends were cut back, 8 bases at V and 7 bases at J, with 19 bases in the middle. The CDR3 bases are TGTGCCAGCTCCCCGGTTCGGGGGCGGAATACGCAGTATTTT. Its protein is CASSPVRGRNTQYF.

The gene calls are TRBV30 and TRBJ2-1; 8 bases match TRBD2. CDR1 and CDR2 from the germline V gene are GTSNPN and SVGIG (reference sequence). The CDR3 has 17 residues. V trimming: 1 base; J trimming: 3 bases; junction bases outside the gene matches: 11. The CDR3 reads CAWSASSPGGIYNEQFF. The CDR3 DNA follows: TGTGCCTGGAGTGCCTCCTCACCGGGGGGGATCTACAATGAGCAGTTCTTC. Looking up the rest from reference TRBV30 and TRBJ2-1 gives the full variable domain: SQTIHQWPATLVQPVGSPLSLECTVEGTSNPNLYWYRQAAGRGLQLLFYSVGIGQISSEVPQNLSASRPQDRQFILSSKKLLLSDSGFYLCAWSASSPGGIYNEQFFGPGTRLTVL.

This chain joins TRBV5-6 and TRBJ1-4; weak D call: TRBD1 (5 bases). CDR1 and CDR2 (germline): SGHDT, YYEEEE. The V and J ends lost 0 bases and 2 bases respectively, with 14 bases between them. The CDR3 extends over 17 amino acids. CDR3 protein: CASSLAGGAATNEKLFF. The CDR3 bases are TGTGCCAGCAGCTTGGCCGGTGGGGCAGCGACTAATGAAAAACTGTTTTTT.

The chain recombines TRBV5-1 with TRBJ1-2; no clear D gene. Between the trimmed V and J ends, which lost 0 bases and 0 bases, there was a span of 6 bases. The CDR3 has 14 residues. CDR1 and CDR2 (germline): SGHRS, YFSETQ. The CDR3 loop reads CASSLAGANYGYTF. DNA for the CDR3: TGCGCCAGCAGCTTGGCCGGGGCTAACTATGGCTACACCTTC.

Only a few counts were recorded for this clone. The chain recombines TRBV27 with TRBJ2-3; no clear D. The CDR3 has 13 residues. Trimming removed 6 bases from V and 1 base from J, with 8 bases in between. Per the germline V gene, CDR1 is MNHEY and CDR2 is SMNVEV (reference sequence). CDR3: CASRTTRTDTQYF. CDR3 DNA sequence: TGTGCCAGCAGAACTACTCGCACAGATACGCAGTATTTT.

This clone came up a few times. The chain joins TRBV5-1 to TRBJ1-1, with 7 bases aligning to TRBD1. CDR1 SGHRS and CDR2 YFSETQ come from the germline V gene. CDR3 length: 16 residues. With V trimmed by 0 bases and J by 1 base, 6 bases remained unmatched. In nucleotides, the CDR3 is TGCGCCAGCAGCTTGGTTCAGGAGGGGGCGAACACTGAAGCTTTCTTT. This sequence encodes CASSLVQEGANTEAFF.

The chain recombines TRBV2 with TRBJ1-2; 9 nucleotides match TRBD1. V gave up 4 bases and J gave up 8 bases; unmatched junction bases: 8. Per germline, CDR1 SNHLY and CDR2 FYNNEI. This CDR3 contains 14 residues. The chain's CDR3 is CASSVGTGSRGYTF. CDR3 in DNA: TGTGCCAGCAGTGTAGGGACAGGGAGTCGGGGCTACACCTTC.

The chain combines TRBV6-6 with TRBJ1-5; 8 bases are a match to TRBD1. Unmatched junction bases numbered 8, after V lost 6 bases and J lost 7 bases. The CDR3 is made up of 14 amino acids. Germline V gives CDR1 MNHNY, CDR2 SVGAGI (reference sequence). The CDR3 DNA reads TGTGCCAGCAGCCTCAGGGGGCGCGAACAGCCCCAGCATTTT. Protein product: CASSLRGREQPQHF.

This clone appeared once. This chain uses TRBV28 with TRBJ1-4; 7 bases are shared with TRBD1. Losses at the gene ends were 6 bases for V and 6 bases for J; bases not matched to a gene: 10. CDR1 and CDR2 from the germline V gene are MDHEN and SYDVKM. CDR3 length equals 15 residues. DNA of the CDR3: TGTGCCAGCAGCCATGCAGGGACAGCCGATGAAAAACTGTTTTTT. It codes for CASSHAGTADEKLFF.

In nucleotides, the CDR3 is TGTGCCAGCTCACCCCGCGGACAGGGGCAAGATTCACCCCTCCACTTT. Amino acids: CASSPRGQGQDSPLHF. The chain joins TRBV18 to TRBJ1-6; 9 nucleotides match TRBD1. Looked up from germline, CDR1 is KGHSH and CDR2 is LQKENI. The trim removed 3 bases at V and 8 bases at J, leaving 8 bases unmatched. This CDR3 region has 16 residues.

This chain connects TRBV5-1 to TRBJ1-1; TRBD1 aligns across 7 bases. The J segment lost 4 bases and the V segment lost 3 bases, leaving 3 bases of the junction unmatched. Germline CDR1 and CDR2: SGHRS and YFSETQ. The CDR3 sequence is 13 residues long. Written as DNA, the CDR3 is TGCGCCAGCAGCTCACAGGGGAGCACTGAAGCTTTCTTT. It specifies CASSSQGSTEAFF. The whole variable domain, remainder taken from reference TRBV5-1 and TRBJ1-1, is KAGVTQTPRYLIKTRGQQVTLSCSPISGHRSVSWYQQTPGQGLQFLFEYFSETQRNKGNFPGRFSGRQFSNSRSEMNVSTLELGDSALYLCASSSQGSTEAFFGQGTRLTVV.

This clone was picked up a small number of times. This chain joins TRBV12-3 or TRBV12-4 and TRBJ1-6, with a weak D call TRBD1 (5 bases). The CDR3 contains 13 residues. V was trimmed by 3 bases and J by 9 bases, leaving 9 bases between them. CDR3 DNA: TGTGCCAGCAGTTTGTTCGGGGGTTCACCCCTCCACTTT. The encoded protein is CASSLFGGSPLHF.